This T cell receptor beta chain was identified during a study of T cell changes during pregnancy in multiple sclerosis. Measured with immunoSEQ multiplex PCR; TCRdb has only the in-frame clones, and not every one. This table has 38,000 or so clones, 75% to 95% appearing once. This clone has a single count. Unmatched junction bases numbered 15, after V lost 3 bases and J lost 3 bases. Looked up from germline, CDR1 is SGDLS and CDR2 is YYNGEE. The CDR3 is 20 amino acids. The sequencing here drew on CD8+ T cells from peripheral blood mononuclear cells, taken before pregnancy. The chain recombines TRBV9 with TRBJ2-1; 13 bases match TRBD2. This clonotype was sampled from a female donor with multiple sclerosis, enrolled in a pregnancy study. The CDR3 sequence is CASSGQTSGRPTSDYNEQFF. CDR3 DNA: TGTGCCAGCAGCGGACAGACTAGCGGGAGGCCCACGTCCGACTACAATGAGCAGTTCTTC.